This TCR beta chain stems from a study of cytomegalovirus exposure and HLA in healthy donors. Trimming cost V 0 bases and J 11 bases; bases outside gene matches: 13. Germline loops: CDR1 SGDLS, CDR2 YYNGEE. This CDR3 is 15 amino acids long. To note about this clone: What it recognizes is unknown.

Study observations and caveats: Three CMV-associated chains proved CMV antigen-specific in vitro. Subsequent analysis revealed that first-cohort TCR clusters tended to co-occur in the 100 to 150 validation repertoires.

This table comes from immunoSEQ multiplex PCR, and its TCRdb copy is limited to in-frame clones, with some not included. The data contain 150,000 to 200,000 clones, around 81% of them singletons. The sequencing sample was made of PBMCs. The sequence derives from a man aged 30-40 years in good health and CMV-seropositive. The genes are TRBV9 and TRBJ1-1, with 7 bases fitting TRBD1. The DNA of the CDR3 is TGTGCCAGCAGCGTAGAGGGGCGATATACAGGGGTGGCTTTCTTT. Residues: CASSVEGRYTGVAFF. Variable domain in full (rest from reference TRBV9 and TRBJ1-1): DSGVTQTPKHLITATGQRVTLRCSPRSGDLSVYWYQQSLDQGLQFLIQYYNGEERAKGNILERFSAQQFPDLHSELNLSSLELGDSALYFCASSVEGRYTGVAFFGQGTRLTVV.